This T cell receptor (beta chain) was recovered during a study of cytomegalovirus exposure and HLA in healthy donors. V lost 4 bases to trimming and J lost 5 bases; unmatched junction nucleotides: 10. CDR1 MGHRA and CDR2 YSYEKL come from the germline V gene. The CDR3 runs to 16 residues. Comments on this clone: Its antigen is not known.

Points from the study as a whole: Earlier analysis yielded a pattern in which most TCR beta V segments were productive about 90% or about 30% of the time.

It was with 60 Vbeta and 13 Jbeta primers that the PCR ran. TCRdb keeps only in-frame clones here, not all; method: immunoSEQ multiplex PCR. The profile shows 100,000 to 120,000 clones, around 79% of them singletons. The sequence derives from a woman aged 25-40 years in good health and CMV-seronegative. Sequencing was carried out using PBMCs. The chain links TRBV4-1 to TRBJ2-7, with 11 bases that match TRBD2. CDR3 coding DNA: TGCGCCAGCAGCCCACATACCGGGACTAGCGGCGACGAGCAGTACTTC. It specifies CASSPHTGTSGDEQYF.